The 10 T cell receptor beta chains given below trace back to one sample, sequenced in a study of T cell responses to AZD1222 COVID-19 vaccine. Profiled with immunoSEQ multiplex PCR; TCRdb holds only in-frame clones, not every one. The data contain 80,000 or so clones, roughly 85% of them singletons. Material: peripheral blood, obtained on day 0 of AZD1222 vaccination. The source is an adult in good health.

The V and J genes are TRBV9 and TRBJ2-3; 11 bases are shared with TRBD2. The CDR3 spans 15 residues. J lost 9 bases, V lost 0 bases, and 6 bases had no gene match. Germline CDR1 reads SGDLS; CDR2 reads YYNGEE. The CDR3 DNA reads as TGTGCCAGCAGCGTAGTTAGCGGGAGGGCCGACACGCAGTATTTT. This encodes CASSVVSGRADTQYF.

J is TRBJ2-1 and V is TRBV19; 7 nucleotides line up with TRBD2. Germline CDR1 reads LNHDA; CDR2 reads SQIVND (reference sequence). The CDR3 contains 15 residues. V trimming: 11 bases; J trimming: 6 bases; junction bases outside the gene matches: 16. The CDR3, as DNA: TGTGCCTCCCGAGGGGACTACCTTTTGGTCAATGAGCAGTTCTTC. Translating gives CASRGDYLLVNEQFF.

The chain couples TRBV11-2 to TRBJ2-2; 8 nucleotides match TRBD2. Germline lookup yields CDR1 SGHAT and CDR2 FQNNGV. V dropped 4 bases and J dropped 6; count of bases not matched to a gene: 10. CDR3 length equals 16 residues. The CDR3 is CASSSFGLATAGELFF. The CDR3 region has the DNA TGTGCCAGCAGCTCCTTTGGACTAGCAACGGCCGGGGAGCTGTTTTTT. Full variable domain (missing parts from reference TRBV11-2 and TRBJ2-2): EAGVAQSPRYKIIEKRQSVAFWCNPISGHATLYWYQQILGQGPKLLIQFQNNGVVDDSQLPKDRFSAERLKGVDSTLKIQPAKLEDSAVYLCASSSFGLATAGELFFGEGSRLTVL.

The V and J genes are TRBV29-1 and TRBJ1-1, with D perhaps TRBD1 (6 bases). The V gene's germline CDR1 is SQVTM and CDR2 ANQGSEA. This CDR3 has 12 amino acids. With 3 bases removed from V and 9 bases from J, the gap between germline ends came to 14 bases. The CDR3 DNA reads as TGCAGCGTTGAGGGCAGGGACATTAAAGCTTTCTTT. Translating gives CSVEGRDIKAFF.

The CDR3, as DNA: TGTGCCAGCAGTTCGGCGGGCAGGGGGCGAGGTGGCTACACCTTC. This encodes CASSSAGRGRGGYTF. The chain carries TRBV27 and TRBJ1-2; 8 bases are shared with TRBD1. Germline CDR1 reads MNHEY; CDR2 reads SMNVEV (reference sequence). The CDR3 sequence is 15 residues long. Trimming removed 4 bases from V and 7 bases from J; junction bases left unmatched: 11.

The chain uses TRBV19 and TRBJ2-2, with a tentative D call TRBD2 (5 bases). CDR3 length: 13 amino acids. Germline values: CDR1 LNHDA, CDR2 SQIVND (reference sequence). V lost 7 bases and J lost 6, with 12 bases in between. CDR3: CASNEGYSGELFF. CDR3 nucleotide sequence: TGTGCCAGTAACGAGGGCTACTCCGGGGAGCTGTTTTTT.

The chain uses TRBV19 and TRBJ2-3; 10 nucleotides align to TRBD2. Germline trimming cut 7 bases from V and 4 bases from J; bases unmatched to any gene: 11. Germline V gene sequence: CDR1 LNHDA, CDR2 SQIVND (reference sequence). This CDR3 comprises 16 residues. The CDR3 DNA follows: TGTGCCAGTACCCGAAGCTGGACTAGCGGAGCAGATACGCAGTATTTT. Protein: CASTRSWTSGADTQYF.

DNA for the CDR3: TGCAGTGCTAGAACATCCTACGAGCAGTACTTC. Its protein is CSARTSYEQYF. The chain combines TRBV20-1 with TRBJ2-7, with D unresolved. Trimming shortened V by 2 bases and J by 1 base, and 3 bases separated the two germline ends. This CDR3 is 11 amino acids long. Per germline, CDR1 DFQATT and CDR2 SNEGSKA (reference sequence).

V and J are TRBV30 and TRBJ1-1; tentatively, D is TRBD1 (5 bases). V was trimmed by 5 bases and J by 4 bases, leaving 17 bases between them. The length of the CDR3 is 14 residues. Germline CDR1 is GTSNPN and CDR2 is SVGIG (reference sequence). CDR3 in amino acids: CAWEVGEMTTEAFF. CDR3 sequence (DNA): TGTGCCTGGGAGGTGGGGGAAATGACCACTGAAGCTTTCTTT.

This clone was counted a single time. The V gene is TRBV5-1, the J gene TRBJ1-1; tentatively, D is TRBD1 (6 bases). From germline, CDR1 is SGHRS and CDR2 YFSETQ. Trimming left V 4 bases short and J 3 bases short, with 10 bases between. This CDR3 is built from 13 residues. CDR3 nucleotides: TGCGCCAGCAGCCCGGACAGTTACACTGAAGCTTTCTTT. Protein product: CASSPDSYTEAFF. Filled out from reference TRBV5-1 and TRBJ1-1, the complete variable domain reads KAGVTQTPRYLIKTRGQQVTLSCSPISGHRSVSWYQQTPGQGLQFLFEYFSETQRNKGNFPGRFSGRQFSNSRSEMNVSTLELGDSALYLCASSPDSYTEAFFGQGTRLTVV.